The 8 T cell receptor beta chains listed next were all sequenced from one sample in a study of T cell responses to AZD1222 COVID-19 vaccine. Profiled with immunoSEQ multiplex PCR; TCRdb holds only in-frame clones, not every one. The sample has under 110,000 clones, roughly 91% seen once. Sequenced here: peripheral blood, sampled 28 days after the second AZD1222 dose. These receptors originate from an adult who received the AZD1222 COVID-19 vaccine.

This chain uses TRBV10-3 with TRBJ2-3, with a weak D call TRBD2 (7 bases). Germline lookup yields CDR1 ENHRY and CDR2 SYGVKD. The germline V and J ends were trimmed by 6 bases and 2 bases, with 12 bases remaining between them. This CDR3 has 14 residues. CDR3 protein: CAIRGGLPTDTQYF. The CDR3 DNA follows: TGTGCCATCAGGGGGGGGCTACCCACAGATACGCAGTATTTT.

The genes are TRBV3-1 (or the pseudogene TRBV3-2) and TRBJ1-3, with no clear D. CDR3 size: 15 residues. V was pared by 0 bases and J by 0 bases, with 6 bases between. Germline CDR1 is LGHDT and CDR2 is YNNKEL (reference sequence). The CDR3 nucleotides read TGTGCCAGCAGCCAAGATGGGCGCTCTGGAAACACCATATATTTT. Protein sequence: CASSQDGRSGNTIYF.

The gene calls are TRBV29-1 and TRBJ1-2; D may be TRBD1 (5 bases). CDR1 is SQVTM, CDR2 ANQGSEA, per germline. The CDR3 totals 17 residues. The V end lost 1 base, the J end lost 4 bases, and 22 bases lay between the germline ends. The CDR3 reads CSVEVTRPGTLGYGYTF. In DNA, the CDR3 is TGCAGCGTTGAAGTGACAAGACCCGGGACCCTAGGCTATGGCTACACCTTC. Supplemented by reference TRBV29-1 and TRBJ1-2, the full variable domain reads SAVISQKPSRDICQRGTSLTIQCQVDSQVTMMFWYRQQPGQSLTLIATANQGSEATYESGFVIDKFPISRPNLTFSTLTVSNMSPEDSSIYLCSVEVTRPGTLGYGYTFGSGTRLTVV.

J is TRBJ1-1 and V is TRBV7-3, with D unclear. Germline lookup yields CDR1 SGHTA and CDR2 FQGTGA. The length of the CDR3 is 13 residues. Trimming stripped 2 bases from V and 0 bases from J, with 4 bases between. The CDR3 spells CASSLHMNTEAFF. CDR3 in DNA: TGTGCCAGCAGCTTACACATGAACACTGAAGCTTTCTTT.

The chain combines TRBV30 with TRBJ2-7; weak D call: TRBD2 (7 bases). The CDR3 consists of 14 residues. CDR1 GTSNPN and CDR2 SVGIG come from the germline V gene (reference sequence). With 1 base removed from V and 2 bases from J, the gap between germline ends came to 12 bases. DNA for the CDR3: TGTGCCTGGAGTGAGGGAGGGGACACCTACGAGCAGTACTTC. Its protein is CAWSEGGDTYEQYF.

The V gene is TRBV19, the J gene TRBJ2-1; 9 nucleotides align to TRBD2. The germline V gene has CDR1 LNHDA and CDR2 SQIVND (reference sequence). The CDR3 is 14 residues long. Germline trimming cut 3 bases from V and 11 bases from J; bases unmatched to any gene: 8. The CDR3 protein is CASSIRPAGGQQFF. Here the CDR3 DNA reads TGTGCCAGTAGTATCCGGCCGGCGGGAGGGCAGCAGTTCTTC.

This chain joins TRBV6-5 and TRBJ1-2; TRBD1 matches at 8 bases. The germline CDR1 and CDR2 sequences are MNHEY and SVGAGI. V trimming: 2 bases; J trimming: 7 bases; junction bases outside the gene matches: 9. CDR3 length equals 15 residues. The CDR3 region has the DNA TGTGCCAGCAGTTACCCCGGTCAGGGGACAGGTGGCTACACCTTC. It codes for CASSYPGQGTGGYTF.

The CDR3 loop reads CASSLRDRVDNQPQHF. DNA of the CDR3: TGTGCCAGCAGCTTAAGGGACAGGGTTGATAATCAGCCCCAGCATTTT. The chain has TRBV7-2 and TRBJ1-5, with 9 bases aligning to TRBD1. Germline-derived CDR1 and CDR2 are SGHTA and FQGNSA. The CDR3 length is 16 residues. V lost 2 bases, J lost 4 bases, and 6 bases stayed unmatched.